This T cell receptor (beta chain) was identified during a study of shared clonotypes between healthy human individuals. CD8 cells classed as naive were CD45RO-negative and positively selected for CCR7, excluding terminally differentiated effector memory CD45RA+ cells. Repertoires were generated with immunoSEQ multiplex PCR, while TCRdb's copy carries only in-frame clones and drops some. The sample consists of some 2.1 million clones, approximately 94% of them appearing once. The CDR3 loop spans 15 amino acids. Germline CDR1 is MGHRA and CDR2 is YSYEKL. The V gene end was trimmed by 3 bases and the J gene end by 9 bases; junction bases not matched to a gene: 10.

The TCR comes from a man in his late teens or twenties in good health. The sample taken for sequencing was naive CD8+ T cells sorted from blood. The chain is built from TRBV4-1 and TRBJ2-1, with 8 bases identical to TRBD2. The CDR3 DNA follows: TGCGCCAGCAGCCACTATCCCCGGGGGGGCACTGAGCAGTTCTTC. Its translation is CASSHYPRGGTEQFF.